The entry below describes one TCR beta chain. The sample originates from a study of blood T cells in healthy people across ages. The second PCR ran about 6 to 12 cycles with a sample-barcoded 5' primer and J-beta primers. TCRdb reanalysed the 5' RACE reads using MiXCR and keeps one entry per CDR3 protein. The sample contains fewer than 650,000 distinct CDR3 sequences, 27% of which appear only once. The CDR3 runs 17 residues. This same sample was also part of a study on T cells of mothers and their children.

The receptor was derived from a boy between 2 and 10 years old in good health. The J gene is TRBJ2-5, the V gene TRBV21-1; the table gives TRBD1 as D, unverified against the DNA. TRBV21-1 is reported as a pseudogene. The source material was blood. CDR3 residues: CASNPIAEQGLVETQYF. In DNA, the CDR3 is TGTGCCAGCAACCCTATAGCCGAACAGGGGCTCGTGGAGACCCAGTACTTC.